The next 27 T cell receptor beta chains were all read from a single sample in a study of metastatic and nonmetastatic thyroid tumors. TCRdb used MiXCR to call clones anew from the PCR reads. The sample lists fewer than 5,500 clones; around 35% were seen once. Every patient was untreated before thyroid surgery. Sequencing was carried out using adjacent normal tissue. These receptors were obtained from a male donor with papillary thyroid cancer or a benign thyroid nodule (not recorded which). Some clones in this sample may be carry-over from other donors' samples.

This sequence joins TRBV11-2 and TRBJ2-7, with a weak D call TRBD2 (6 bases). With 0 bases removed from V and 2 bases from J, the gap between germline ends came to 26 bases. The length of the CDR3 is 20 residues. Germline CDR1 reads SGHAT; CDR2 reads FQNNGV. The CDR3 DNA is TGTGCCAGCAGCTTAGAAGCCCGTTCTTTGAGGACCGGGGGTCCCTACGAGCAGTACTTC. It is translated as CASSLEARSLRTGGPYEQYF. Filled out from reference TRBV11-2 and TRBJ2-7, the complete variable domain reads EAGVAQSPRYKIIEKRQSVAFWCNPISGHATLYWYQQILGQGPKLLIQFQNNGVVDDSQLPKDRFSAERLKGVDSTLKIQPAKLEDSAVYLCASSLEARSLRTGGPYEQYFGPGTRLTVT.

This clone was counted only a few times. The chain combines TRBV7-9 with TRBJ2-1; TRBD2 is a possible D gene (6 bases). CDR3 size: 14 residues. The ends were cut back, 6 bases at V and 9 bases at J, with 18 bases in the middle. CDR1 is SEHNR, CDR2 FQNEAQ, per germline (reference sequence). CDR3 sequence: CASRTGTYLSEQFF. The DNA for the CDR3 is TGTGCCAGCAGGACTGGGACTTACTTGAGTGAGCAGTTCTTC.

The V gene is TRBV6-2 or TRBV6-3, the J gene TRBJ2-7; D might be TRBD1 or TRBD2, each matching 7 bases. CDR3 length: 17 residues. Germline lookup yields CDR1 MNHEY and CDR2 SVGEGT. V lost 6 bases, J lost 1 base, and 22 bases lay in between. CDR3 protein: CASRTAPFRGGSYEQYF. DNA for the CDR3: TGTGCCAGCAGGACCGCGCCCTTCAGGGGGGGATCCTACGAGCAGTACTTC.

This sequence joins TRBV2 and TRBJ1-2; the match to TRBD1 covers 12 bases. CDR1 SNHLY and CDR2 FYNNEI come from the germline V gene. The CDR3 loop spans 16 amino acids. The V gene end was trimmed by 4 bases and the J gene end by 6 bases; junction bases not matched to a gene: 9. As DNA, the CDR3 is TGTGCCAGCAGTGTGAGCGGGACAGGGGGCTTCGATGGCTACACCTTC. Encoded protein: CASSVSGTGGFDGYTF.

This chain uses TRBV2 with TRBJ1-2; D is possibly TRBD1 (5 bases). Trimming pared 3 bases from V and 2 bases from J, leaving 13 bases between. Germline CDR1 SNHLY, CDR2 FYNNEI. The length of the CDR3 is 15 residues. CDR3 DNA sequence: TGTGCCAGCAGTGAGTATACAGGAGCAAACTATGGCTACACCTTC. This gives the protein CASSEYTGANYGYTF.

The V gene is TRBV7-3, the J gene TRBJ2-7; unclear D gene. The germline gives CDR1 SGHTA, CDR2 FQGTGA. CDR3 length: 13 residues. Trimming stripped 3 bases from V and 3 bases from J, with 9 bases between. The CDR3 DNA is TGTGCCAGCAGCTTTGTCCACAGCTACGAGCAGTACTTC. It codes for CASSFVHSYEQYF.

There are a few counts of this clone. The junction differs from germline at one of its ends, possibly a read error. The J gene is TRBJ2-7, the V gene TRBV6-1; D not certain. The CDR3 is 12 amino acids. CDR1 is MNHNS, CDR2 SASEGT, per germline. Written as DNA, the CDR3 is TGTGCCAGCAGCGACGACCGCTACGAGCATTACTTC. It specifies CASSDDRYEHYF.

V gene TRBV12-3 or TRBV12-4 combines with J gene TRBJ2-2; D is unclear. Trimming stripped 4 bases from V and 2 bases from J, with 8 bases between. This CDR3 contains 14 residues. CDR3: CASSSTGNTGELFF. The CDR3 nucleotides are TGTGCCAGCAGTTCTACCGGTAACACCGGGGAGCTGTTTTTT.

This clone was observed a handful of times. The chain has TRBV6-6 and TRBJ2-7, with 7 bases lining up with TRBD1. V lost 6 bases to trimming and J lost 6 bases; unmatched junction nucleotides: 17. CDR3 length equals 16 residues. Germline loops: CDR1 MNHNY, CDR2 SVGAGI (reference sequence). CDR3 DNA sequence: TGTGCCAGCAGCCCCAGGCCCCCGGGACAGAAAACCGAGCAGTACTTC. It translates to CASSPRPPGQKTEQYF.

This clone is classed as large. The V gene is TRBV20-1, the J gene TRBJ2-3, with TRBD2 matching 13 bases. Germline V gene lookup returns CDR1 DFQATT and CDR2 SNEGSKA (reference sequence). CDR3 length equals 15 residues. Unmatched junction bases numbered 3, after V lost 3 bases and J lost 3 bases. The DNA of the CDR3 is TGCAGTGCTAGTGAACTAGCGGGAGGGACAGATACGCAGTATTTT. Translated: CSASELAGGTDTQYF.

This clone is judged medium-sized. The CDR3: CASSLDRANTEAFF. CDR3 DNA: TGCGCCAGCAGCTTAGACAGGGCGAACACTGAAGCTTTCTTT. The chain employs TRBV5-1 and TRBJ1-1, with 7 bases lining up with TRBD1. Per the germline V gene, CDR1 is SGHRS and CDR2 is YFSETQ. Trimming at V came to 2 bases and at J to 1 base, leaving 2 bases not matched to a gene. The CDR3 loop spans 14 amino acids.

The V call is TRBV11-1, the J call TRBJ2-1; 8 bases are a match to TRBD1. Trimming cost V 4 bases and J 7 bases; bases outside gene matches: 9. This CDR3 comprises 15 residues. The germline CDR1 and CDR2 sequences are SGHAT and FQDESV (reference sequence). CDR3 coding DNA: TGTGCCAGCAGCTCCCTTGGACAGGGTGTAAATGAGCAGTTCTTC. It is translated as CASSSLGQGVNEQFF.

V usage is TRBV5-1 and J usage is TRBJ2-1, with D uncertain. Trimming took 2 bases from V and 4 from J, leaving 7 bases between them. This CDR3 has 13 residues. The V gene's germline CDR1 is SGHRS and CDR2 YFSETQ. The CDR3 protein is CASSLNGYNEQFF. In nucleotides, the CDR3 is TGCGCCAGCAGCTTAAATGGGTACAATGAGCAGTTCTTC.

V is TRBV9 and J is TRBJ2-7, with 11 positions matching TRBD2. CDR1 is SGDLS, CDR2 YYNGEE, per germline. This CDR3 is built from 15 residues. V trimming: 3 bases; J trimming: 3 bases; junction bases outside the gene matches: 5. The CDR3 here is CASSGSTSGSYEQYF. The CDR3 nucleotides read TGTGCCAGCAGCGGAAGCACTAGCGGGAGCTACGAGCAGTACTTC.

CDR3 sequence: CSARDRALTEAFF. The CDR3, as DNA: TGCAGTGCTAGAGACAGGGCCTTAACTGAAGCTTTCTTT. V is TRBV20-1 and J is TRBJ1-1, with a tentative D call TRBD1 (5 bases). Germline loops: CDR1 DFQATT, CDR2 SNEGSKA (reference sequence). Trimming took off 0 bases at V and 5 bases at J, with 10 bases between the two ends. The CDR3 is 13 residues long.

This clone was recorded a few times. J is TRBJ1-1 and V is TRBV28; D unclear. The V end lost 4 bases, the J end lost 0 bases, and 9 bases lay between the germline ends. From germline, CDR1 is MDHEN and CDR2 SYDVKM. The CDR3 loop spans 14 amino acids. The CDR3 reads CASSSVRLNTEAFF. DNA of the CDR3: TGTGCCAGCAGTTCCGTCCGATTGAACACTGAAGCTTTCTTT.

About this clone: At one boundary the junction diverges from the germline segment, which might be a read error. The chain employs TRBV20-1 and TRBJ1-1; D is unclear. The CDR3 sequence is 12 residues long. Germline loops: CDR1 DFQATT, CDR2 SNEGSKA (reference sequence). As DNA, the CDR3 is TGCAGTGCTAGCCTAGAGGCGACTGGAGCTTTCTTT. It yields the protein CSASLEATGAFF.

The gene calls are TRBV20-1 and TRBJ2-1, with TRBD1 matching over 7 bases. The CDR3 runs to 17 residues. The ends lost 3 bases at V and 3 bases at J; junction bases unmatched: 14. Per the germline V gene, CDR1 is DFQATT and CDR2 is SNEGSKA (reference sequence). CDR3 nucleotide sequence: TGCAGTGCTAGCGGGACAGTATTAGGCGAGGACTACAATGAGCAGTTCTTC. Protein: CSASGTVLGEDYNEQFF.

This clone was picked up one time. The chain couples TRBV6-2 or TRBV6-3 to TRBJ1-4; maybe TRBD1 (5 bases). The germline V and J ends were trimmed by 6 bases and 1 base, with 15 bases remaining between them. CDR3 length equals 16 residues. Germline V CDR1 and CDR2: MNHEY, SVGEGT. DNA of the CDR3: TGTGCCAGCAGAACTGGATTTGACAGAACTAATGAAAAACTGTTTTTT. It specifies CASRTGFDRTNEKLFF.

The table lists this clone with a few counts. The rearrangement links TRBV6-1 to TRBJ2-7, with D maybe TRBD1 (6 bases). This CDR3 has 15 residues. Germline V CDR1 and CDR2: MNHNS, SASEGT. V was clipped by 2 bases and J by 0 bases, with 11 bases between them. CDR3 in amino acids: CASSERGGSSYEQYF. The CDR3 DNA follows: TGTGCCAGCAGTGAACGAGGGGGTTCCTCCTACGAGCAGTACTTC.

This clone appeared a few times. V and J are TRBV20-1 and TRBJ2-1; D gene ambiguous. The germline V gene has CDR1 DFQATT and CDR2 SNEGSKA (reference sequence). There are 12 residues in the CDR3. The V end lost 0 bases, the J end lost 6 bases, and 6 bases lay between the germline ends. The CDR3 DNA reads as TGCAGTGCTAGAGATTGGAGCAATGAGCAGTTCTTC. Translated, it gives CSARDWSNEQFF.

This rearrangement joins TRBV27 to TRBJ2-2, with 8 bases matching TRBD2. There are 20 residues in the CDR3. V shed 0 bases and J 1 base; nucleotides not matched to a gene: 13. Germline V gene sequence: CDR1 MNHEY, CDR2 SMNVEV (reference sequence). CDR3 bases: TGTGCCAGCAGTTTATCGAGCGGGAGACTAGGGGCAGGGAACACCGGGGAGCTGTTTTTT. This encodes CASSLSSGRLGAGNTGELFF.

Only a few counts were recorded for this clone. The V call is TRBV30, the J call TRBJ2-2, with D hard to call. CDR3 length: 12 residues. Trimming removed 3 bases at V and 8 bases at J, with 10 bases between. CDR1 and CDR2 from the germline V gene are GTSNPN and SVGIG (reference sequence). The CDR3 bases are TGTGCCTGGAGACCCTCGTGGGGGGAGCTGTTTTTT. It yields the protein CAWRPSWGELFF.

This clone was seen more than once but under ten times. V is TRBV10-3 and J is TRBJ1-1; TRBD1 matches at 9 bases. CDR1 ENHRY and CDR2 SYGVKD come from the germline V gene. The CDR3 is made up of 15 amino acids. Germline trimming cut 6 bases from V and 3 bases from J; bases unmatched to any gene: 8. The CDR3 region is CAISIEDRGHTEAFF. The CDR3 DNA is TGTGCCATCAGCATAGAGGACAGGGGCCACACTGAAGCTTTCTTT.

In its sample, this clone was seen a few times. The V gene is TRBV27, the J gene TRBJ1-2, with 7 bases identical to TRBD1. V dropped 8 bases and J dropped 7; count of bases not matched to a gene: 22. Germline V CDR1 and CDR2: MNHEY, SMNVEV (reference sequence). This CDR3 is built from 17 residues. The CDR3 sequence: CASHNTGAGAQGGGYTF. The DNA of the CDR3 is TGTGCCAGCCACAACACGGGCGCGGGGGCGCAGGGGGGTGGCTACACCTTC.

This clone was detected a few times. The gene calls are TRBV6-1 and TRBJ1-1; maybe TRBD1 (6 bases). CDR3 length: 13 residues. V lost 6 bases, J lost 1 base, and 9 bases lay in between. The germline V gene has CDR1 MNHNS and CDR2 SASEGT. CDR3 amino acids: CASRTGRNTEAFF. The DNA of the CDR3 is TGTGCCAGCAGAACAGGGAGGAACACTGAAGCTTTCTTT.

The chain combines TRBV15 with TRBJ2-7; 7 bases align to TRBD1. The CDR3 has 14 amino acids. Losses at the gene ends were 4 bases for V and 3 bases for J; bases not matched to a gene: 6. CDR1 and CDR2 from the germline V gene are LNHNV and YYDKDF (reference sequence). The CDR3 region is CATSTPGQYYEQYF. CDR3 nucleotides: TGTGCCACCAGCACCCCGGGACAGTACTACGAGCAGTACTTC.